The 26 T cell receptor beta chains in this list originate from one sample, sequenced in a study of cytomegalovirus exposure and HLA in healthy donors. Sequenced by immunoSEQ multiplex PCR; TCRdb stores in-frame clones only, minus some. The sample shows about 360,000 clones, more than 80% of them seen only once. The sequencing sample was made of PBMCs. These receptor sequences come from a woman between 18 and 30 years old in good health and CMV-seronegative.

The V and J genes are TRBV7-9 and TRBJ1-3; unclear D gene. CDR1 is SEHNR and CDR2 is FQNEAQ in the germline V gene (reference sequence). V shed 3 bases and J shed 2 bases, with 8 bases lying between them. This CDR3 has 14 amino acids. The CDR3 nucleotides read TGTGCCAGCAGCTTGAGAGGGCCTGGAAACACCATATATTTT. Amino acids: CASSLRGPGNTIYF. Full variable domain (rest looked up from reference TRBV7-9 and TRBJ1-3): DTGVSQNPRHKITKRGQNVTFRCDPISEHNRLYWYRQTLGQGPEFLTYFQNEAQLEKSRLLSDRFSAERPKGSFSTLEIQRTEQGDSAMYLCASSLRGPGNTIYFGEGSWLTVV.

The chain joins TRBV6-1 to TRBJ2-2; perhaps TRBD1 as D (6 bases). The V end lost 4 bases, the J end lost 6 bases, and 15 bases lay between the germline ends. This CDR3 has 15 residues. Germline V gene sequence: CDR1 MNHNS, CDR2 SASEGT. The CDR3 region is CASSVDGGEAGELFF. As DNA, the CDR3 is TGTGCCAGCAGTGTTGATGGGGGCGAAGCCGGGGAGCTGTTTTTT.

This rearrangement joins TRBV2 to TRBJ1-1; TRBD1 is a possible D gene (5 bases). Per germline, CDR1 SNHLY and CDR2 FYNNEI. Trimming removed 2 bases from V and 0 bases from J, with 16 bases in between. The CDR3 totals 17 residues. In nucleotides, the CDR3 is TGTGCCAGCAGTGAACAGCAGGGCCGAGCTTTGAACACTGAAGCTTTCTTT. It encodes CASSEQQGRALNTEAFF.

CDR3 sequence: CASRTSRGQDSPLHF. The CDR3 coding sequence is TGTGCCAGCAGAACCTCGAGGGGGCAGGATTCACCCCTCCACTTT. This chain joins TRBV6-5 and TRBJ1-6; 7 bases are shared with TRBD1. The V gene end was trimmed by 6 bases and the J gene end by 8 bases; junction bases not matched to a gene: 10. Looked up from germline, CDR1 is MNHEY and CDR2 is SVGAGI. This CDR3 has 15 amino acids.

The V gene is TRBV27, the J gene TRBJ2-1, with a tentative D call TRBD2 (7 bases). V was cut by 5 bases and J by 0 bases, with 32 bases left in between. The CDR3 extends over 22 amino acids. Germline V gene data show CDR1 as MNHEY and CDR2 as SMNVEV (reference sequence). CDR3 nucleotide sequence: TGTGCCAGCAGTCCGACTTCCCAGGGGCTAGCGGCCCACAAGAGCTCCTACAATGAGCAGTTCTTC. Translation gives CASSPTSQGLAAHKSSYNEQFF.

This chain links TRBV9 with TRBJ1-3; 7 bases are a match to TRBD1. In germline, CDR1 is SGDLS, CDR2 YYNGEE. After removal of 4 bases from V and 2 bases from J, the junction contained 12 bases not matched to a gene. The CDR3 is 17 residues long. CDR3 in DNA: TGTGCCAGCAGCTATGTCGGATCGGGACAGACTGGAAACACCATATATTTT. This codes for CASSYVGSGQTGNTIYF.

This clone appeared many times. V gene TRBV9 combines with J gene TRBJ2-3; D not certain. The germline V gene encodes CDR1 SGDLS and CDR2 YYNGEE. V was cut by 2 bases and J by 4 bases, with 14 bases left in between. This CDR3 region has 15 residues. The CDR3 bases are TGTGCCAGCAGCGTTAATGTGGTAACGGCAGATACGCAGTATTTT. Translating it yields CASSVNVVTADTQYF.

The rearrangement uses TRBV4-1 and TRBJ1-1, with D unresolved. This CDR3 has 14 residues. CDR1 is MGHRA, CDR2 YSYEKL, per germline. V dropped 3 bases and J dropped 1 base, with 9 bases sitting between them. CDR3 protein: CASSQDFSNTEAFF. The DNA of the CDR3 is TGCGCCAGCAGCCAGGACTTTTCGAACACTGAAGCTTTCTTT.

The chain employs TRBV6-4 and TRBJ2-1; the match to TRBD2 covers 10 bases. CDR3 length equals 15 residues. V was clipped by 2 bases and J by 10 bases; unmatched bases: 8. Germline CDR1 is MRHNA and CDR2 is SNTAGT. The CDR3, as DNA: TGTGCCAGCAGTGACAGAGGAGCGGGAGGGCGGGAGCAGTTCTTC. It yields the protein CASSDRGAGGREQFF.

A few counts support this clone. The chain has TRBV7-9 and TRBJ2-1; 7 bases match TRBD1. Trimming cost V 0 bases and J 14 bases; bases outside gene matches: 7. Germline V gene data show CDR1 as SEHNR and CDR2 as FQNEAQ (reference sequence). The CDR3 is made up of 13 amino acids. The CDR3 bases are TGTGCCAGCAGCTTAGCATTAGGACAGGATGAGTTCTTC. This codes for CASSLALGQDEFF.

This clone was counted a single time. V usage is TRBV18 and J usage is TRBJ1-1; the D is unclear. Germline V gene sequence: CDR1 KGHSH, CDR2 LQKENI. The CDR3 is 15 amino acids. The V end lost 3 bases, the J end lost 0 bases, and 11 bases lay between the germline ends. The CDR3 here is CASSPPGPLNTEAFF. CDR3 DNA: TGTGCCAGCTCACCTCCTGGCCCCCTGAACACTGAAGCTTTCTTT. The full variable domain, in which reference TRBV18 and TRBJ1-1 provide the parts outside the CDR3, is NAGVMQNPRHLVRRRGQEARLRCSPMKGHSHVYWYRQLPEEGLKFMVYLQKENIIDESGMPKERFSAEFPKEGPSILRIQQVVRGDSAAYFCASSPPGPLNTEAFFGQGTRLTVV.

This chain joins TRBV6-1 and TRBJ2-4; 7 bases align to TRBD1. Germline lookup yields CDR1 MNHNS and CDR2 SASEGT. With 4 bases clipped from V and 6 bases from J, the junction kept 12 bases outside the gene matches. This CDR3 spans 16 amino acids. CDR3 sequence (DNA): TGTGCCAGCAGTGGAGTGAGGGGGCGTATTGTAAACATTCAGTACTTC. Amino acid sequence: CASSGVRGRIVNIQYF.

The CDR3 DNA sequence: TGTGCCAGCAGTTACGGGTCGGGACAGGGGTCTGGCTACACCTTC. As protein: CASSYGSGQGSGYTF. The chain recombines TRBV6-5 with TRBJ1-2; TRBD1 agrees at 10 bases. The CDR3 is 15 residues long. Germline V gene data show CDR1 as MNHEY and CDR2 as SVGAGI. V lost 2 bases to trimming and J lost 7 bases; unmatched junction nucleotides: 7.

To note about this clone: Other DNA sequences in this specimen translate into the identical CDR3. V gene TRBV5-1 combines with J gene TRBJ2-5, with 14 bases that match TRBD2. From germline, CDR1 is SGHRS and CDR2 YFSETQ. The J segment lost 1 base and the V segment lost 4 bases, leaving 3 bases of the junction unmatched. This CDR3 has 16 amino acids. CDR3 nucleotide sequence: TGCGCCAGCAGCCCAGGACTAGCGGGGGGCCAAGAGACCCAGTACTTC. Protein sequence: CASSPGLAGGQETQYF.

V gene TRBV5-1 combines with J gene TRBJ2-1; D possibly corresponds to TRBD2 (6 bases). The CDR3 runs to 16 residues. V shed 0 bases and J shed 6 bases, with 16 bases lying between them. The germline V gene encodes CDR1 SGHRS and CDR2 YFSETQ. The CDR3 nucleotides read TGCGCCAGCAGCTTGGGCTGGATGGCCGGGGGCAATGAGCAGTTCTTC. Translation: CASSLGWMAGGNEQFF.

The CDR3 bases are TGCGCCAGCAGCCGACAGGGGGCCCTAGATGGCTACACCTTC. It encodes CASSRQGALDGYTF. The chain carries TRBV5-1 and TRBJ1-2, with TRBD1 matching 10 bases. The junction had 6 bases not matched to a gene; V was cut back by 4 bases and J by 6 bases. The CDR3 has 14 amino acids. Per the germline V gene, CDR1 is SGHRS and CDR2 is YFSETQ.

The chain has TRBV27 and TRBJ1-2; no reliable D call. The V end lost 10 bases, the J end lost 3 bases, and 12 bases lay between the germline ends. This CDR3 is 12 amino acids long. Per the germline V gene, CDR1 is MNHEY and CDR2 is SMNVEV (reference sequence). The CDR3 coding sequence is TGTGCCACCTTCACCCTATACTATGGCTACACCTTC. Amino acids: CATFTLYYGYTF.

This rearrangement joins TRBV2 to TRBJ2-7; tentatively, D is TRBD2 (6 bases). The CDR3 spans 13 residues. Germline CDR1 and CDR2: SNHLY and FYNNEI. V was cut by 8 bases and J by 3 bases, with 14 bases left in between. The CDR3 protein is CASGGVGSYEQYF. The CDR3, as DNA: TGTGCCAGCGGCGGGGTGGGTAGCTACGAGCAGTACTTC.

J is TRBJ2-2 and V is TRBV7-9, with D possibly being TRBD2 (5 bases). V was trimmed by 3 bases and J by 1 base, leaving 9 bases between them. The CDR3 consists of 15 residues. Germline lookup yields CDR1 SEHNR and CDR2 FQNEAQ (reference sequence). The DNA of the CDR3 is TGTGCCAGCAGCTTTGGACTGATGAACACCGGGGAGCTGTTTTTT. Amino acids: CASSFGLMNTGELFF.

J is TRBJ1-2 and V is TRBV6-5; D ambiguous. The CDR3 runs 15 residues. Trimming shortened V by 6 bases and J by 4 bases, and 18 bases separated the two germline ends. Germline V CDR1 and CDR2: MNHEY, SVGAGI. CDR3 sequence: CASSASGVAIYGYTF. The CDR3 DNA reads TGTGCCAGCAGCGCCTCCGGAGTTGCGATCTATGGCTACACCTTC.

The gene calls are TRBV5-8 and TRBJ2-7; D is undetermined. The V gene's germline CDR1 is SGHTS and CDR2 YDEGEE. The V and J ends lost 6 bases and 7 bases respectively, with 11 bases between them. This CDR3 region has 11 residues. In DNA, the CDR3 is TGTGCCAGCATTTCCCGGTGGGAGCAGTACTTC. This gives the protein CASISRWEQYF.

V usage is TRBV4-2 and J usage is TRBJ1-2, with D tentatively TRBD1 (5 bases). The germline gives CDR1 LGHNA, CDR2 YNFKEQ. The length of the CDR3 is 14 residues. Trimming left V 0 bases short and J 5 bases short, with 10 bases between. The CDR3 nucleotides are TGTGCCAGCAGCCAAGAGATGACAGTTTATGGCTACACCTTC. Encoded protein: CASSQEMTVYGYTF.

This chain joins TRBV5-1 and TRBJ2-7, with 7 bases aligning to TRBD1. V was pared by 9 bases and J by 5 bases, with 14 bases of the junction left unmatched. The germline V gene encodes CDR1 SGHRS and CDR2 YFSETQ. The CDR3 runs to 14 residues. The CDR3 DNA follows: TGCGCCACCAAAATCAAGACAGGGAACCACGAGCAGTACTTC. Translation: CATKIKTGNHEQYF. Based on the CDR3 plus reference TRBV5-1 and TRBJ2-7, the full variable domain is KAGVTQTPRYLIKTRGQQVTLSCSPISGHRSVSWYQQTPGQGLQFLFEYFSETQRNKGNFPGRFSGRQFSNSRSEMNVSTLELGDSALYLCATKIKTGNHEQYFGPGTRLTVT.

The chain joins TRBV10-1 to TRBJ1-5; TRBD1 aligns across 8 bases. CDR1 WNHNN and CDR2 SYGVQD come from the germline V gene (reference sequence). The CDR3 is 11 amino acids. The V gene end was trimmed by 10 bases and the J gene end by 7 bases; junction bases not matched to a gene: 3. In DNA form, the CDR3 reads TGCGCCACGACAGGGGACCAGCCCCAGCATTTT. Translating gives CATTGDQPQHF.

This sequence joins TRBV27 and TRBJ2-2, with 10 bases identical to TRBD1. The V gene's germline CDR1 is MNHEY and CDR2 SMNVEV (reference sequence). V lost 2 bases to trimming and J lost 8 bases; unmatched junction nucleotides: 5. The CDR3 is 15 residues long. This CDR3 is CASSLVRQGAGELFF. The CDR3 coding sequence is TGTGCCAGCAGTTTAGTGAGACAGGGGGCGGGGGAGCTGTTTTTT.

J is TRBJ1-5 and V is TRBV11-3, with a tentative D call TRBD1 (6 bases). V lost 3 bases and J 3 bases, leaving 21 bases between the germline ends. CDR1 and CDR2 (germline): SGHNT, YENEEA. This CDR3 has 18 residues. CDR3 in DNA: TGTGCCAGCAGCTTGTGTGTGTTGGACAGCGGATCCAATCAGCCCCAGCATTTT. Encoded protein: CASSLCVLDSGSNQPQHF.